This entry describes one TCR beta chain. Its antigen remains unidentified. The RNA, about 0.45 to 1 ug, was put through reverse transcription using random hexamers. Amplification of TCR beta CDR3 spanned 54 Vbeta and 13 Jbeta via immunoSEQ multiplex PCR. From the immunoSEQ multiplex PCR reads, TCRdb called clonotypes with MiXCR, one entry per CDR3 protein. The sample records approximately 190,000 distinct CDR3 sequences, more than 90% being singletons. TEMRA cells were FACS-enriched, and CD8+ and CD4+ T cells were isolated negatively. This sample was included in a study of CD8 T cells in Susac syndrome. Study in general: Patients with Susac syndrome were therapy-naive, treated with corticosteroids, or treated with intravenous immunoglobulin alone when blood was collected.

The V segment lost 7 bases and the J segment 3 bases; nucleotides outside the gene matches: 7. Germline CDR1 and CDR2: SQVTM and ANQGSEA. There are 13 residues in the CDR3. Points from the study as a whole: The TCR sequencing and HLA analysis in the study involved a relatively small number of individuals, as the study acknowledged.

This TCR came from a human donor with Susac syndrome. The sample was CD4+ T cells from PBMCs. The chain recombines TRBV29-1 with TRBJ2-7, with 9 bases aligning to TRBD1. The chain's CDR3 is CSARRDRDYEQYF. The CDR3 DNA sequence: TGCAGCGCCCGCCGGGACAGGGACTACGAGCAGTACTTC.